This T cell receptor beta chain was identified in a study of blood T cells in healthy people across ages. General study points: Strong correlation was found linking TCR beta diversity to naive T cell percentage.

A second roughly 6 to 12 cycle PCR used barcoded and J-beta primers. A template-switch adaptor with 12 random nucleotides tagged each cDNA molecule. At least 2.5 million CDR3-containing paired-end reads were obtained per sample. TCRdb recomputed calls from the 5' RACE reads with MiXCR, one row per CDR3 protein. The sample includes 1.5 million to 2 million distinct CDR3 sequences, about 49% of them seen just once. Between the trimmed V and J ends, which lost 4 bases and 0 bases, there was a span of 13 bases. CDR1 is SQVTM, CDR2 ANQGSEA, per germline. This CDR3 comprises 15 residues. Regarding this clonotype: Its antigen is currently unknown.

Material: blood. The chain is built from TRBV29-1 and TRBJ2-1; tentative D call: TRBD1 (7 bases). This receptor was identified in a woman aged 40-49 years in good health. The CDR3 region has the DNA TGCAGCGTTGTACCAGGGGGGAACTCCTACAATGAGCAGTTCTTC. It specifies CSVVPGGNSYNEQFF.